This T cell receptor beta chain was observed in a study of cytomegalovirus exposure and HLA in healthy donors. A remark on this clone: Its target is unknown.

Between the trimmed V and J ends, which lost 5 bases and 1 base, there was a span of 12 bases. Germline CDR1 and CDR2: SEHNR and FQNEAQ (reference sequence). CDR3 length: 14 amino acids. Findings and caveats of the study: The study labeled more than 150 TCR beta chains cytomegalovirus-associated.

Researchers ran the PCR with 60 Vbeta and 13 Jbeta primers. The protocol was immunoSEQ multiplex PCR, while the TCRdb copy is restricted to in-frame clones and leaves out a portion. This sample's table reports 130,000 to 150,000 clones. The sequencing sample was made of PBMCs. The chain combines TRBV7-9 with TRBJ2-7; no definite D call. The source is a man in his forties or fifties in good health and CMV-seronegative. CDR3 protein: CASSAQEGSYEQYF. CDR3 bases: TGTGCCAGCAGCGCCCAGGAAGGATCCTACGAGCAGTACTTC. Combining the CDR3 with reference TRBV7-9 and TRBJ2-7 gives the whole variable domain DTGVSQNPRHKITKRGQNVTFRCDPISEHNRLYWYRQTLGQGPEFLTYFQNEAQLEKSRLLSDRFSAERPKGSFSTLEIQRTEQGDSAMYLCASSAQEGSYEQYFGPGTRLTVT.